This T cell receptor (beta chain) is drawn from a study of PD-1 blockade in classical Hodgkin lymphoma. Overall study results and limits: There was a significant rise in CD4+ TCR diversity by C4D1, with no such rise for CD8+.

Repertoires were generated with immunoSEQ multiplex PCR, while TCRdb's copy carries only in-frame clones and drops some. The sample has 20,000 or so clones; roughly 80% are singletons. In regard to this clone: Antigen specificity is unknown.

The sample's time point: cycle 4 day 1 (C4D1), after five to seven weeks of nivolumab. Following autologous stem cell transplantation, relapse occurred in every patient, and exposure to brentuximab vedotin varied. Thawed PBMCs yielded CD4+ T cells through magnetic negative selection. The CDR3 totals 16 residues. The germline CDR1 and CDR2 sequences are SGHDT and YYEEEE. V dropped 2 bases and J dropped 6 bases, with 17 bases sitting between them. The starting material was CD4+ T cells from blood, obtained before the fourth cycle of nivolumab. The gene calls are TRBV5-6 and TRBJ2-2; D unresolved. This clonotype originated in a human donor with classical Hodgkin lymphoma. The CDR3 loop reads CASSFVLGPVPGELFF. The CDR3 nucleotides are TGTGCCAGCAGCTTCGTTCTCGGACCCGTTCCCGGGGAGCTGTTTTTT.